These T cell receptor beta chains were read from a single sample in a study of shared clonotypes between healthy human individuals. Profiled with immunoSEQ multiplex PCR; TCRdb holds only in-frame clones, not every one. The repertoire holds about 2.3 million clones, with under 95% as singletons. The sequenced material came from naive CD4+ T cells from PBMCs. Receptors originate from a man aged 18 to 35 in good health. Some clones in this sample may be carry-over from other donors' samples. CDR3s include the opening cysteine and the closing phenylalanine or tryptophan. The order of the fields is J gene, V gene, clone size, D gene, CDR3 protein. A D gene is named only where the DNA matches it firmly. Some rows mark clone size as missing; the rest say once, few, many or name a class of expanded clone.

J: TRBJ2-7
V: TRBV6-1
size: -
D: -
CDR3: CASSVPHRVPLSEQYF

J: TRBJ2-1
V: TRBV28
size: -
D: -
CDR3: CASSLTGDEQFF

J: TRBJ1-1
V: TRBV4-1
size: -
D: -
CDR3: CASNRPGQGRLPEAFF

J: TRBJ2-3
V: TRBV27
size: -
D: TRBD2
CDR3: CAGLYGKREGRDLTDTQYF

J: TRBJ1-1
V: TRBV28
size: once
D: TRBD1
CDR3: CASNSGTVEAFF

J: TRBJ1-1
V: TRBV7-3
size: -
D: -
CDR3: CASSPGSANTEAFF

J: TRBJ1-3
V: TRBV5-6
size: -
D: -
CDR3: CASTYTKAFPGNTIYF

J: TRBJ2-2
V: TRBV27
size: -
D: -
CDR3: CASSLLARANTGELFF

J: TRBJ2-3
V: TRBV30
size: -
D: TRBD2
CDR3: CAWSPRLAGPTDTQYF

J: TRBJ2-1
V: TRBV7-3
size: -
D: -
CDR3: CASSLTRDSYNEQFF

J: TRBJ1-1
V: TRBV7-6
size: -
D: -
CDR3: CASSPRQSTEAFF

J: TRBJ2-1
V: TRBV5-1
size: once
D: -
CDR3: CASRGTAYNEQFF

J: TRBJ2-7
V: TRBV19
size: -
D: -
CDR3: CASSMSGSTYEQYF

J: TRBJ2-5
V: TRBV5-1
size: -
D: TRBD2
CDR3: CASSPGLAGGQETQYF

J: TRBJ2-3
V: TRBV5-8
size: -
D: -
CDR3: CASIRGQLKRTDTQYF

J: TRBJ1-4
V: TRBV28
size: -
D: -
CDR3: CASSFDSNEKLFF

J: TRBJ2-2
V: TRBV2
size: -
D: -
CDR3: CASSASNIGELFF

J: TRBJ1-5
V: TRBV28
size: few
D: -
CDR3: CASTPTGQPQHF

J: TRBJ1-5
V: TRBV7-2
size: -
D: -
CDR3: CASSLVGGDSNQPQHF

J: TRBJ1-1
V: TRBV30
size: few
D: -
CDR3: CAWTKNTEAFF

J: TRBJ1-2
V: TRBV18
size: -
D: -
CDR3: CASSPLPATSSNYGYTF

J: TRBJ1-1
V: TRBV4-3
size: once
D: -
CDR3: CASSQGYQTEAFF

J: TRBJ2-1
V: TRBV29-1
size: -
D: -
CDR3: CSVVTQYSYNEQFF

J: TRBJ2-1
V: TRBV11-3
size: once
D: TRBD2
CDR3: CASSLDWTSGNNEQFF

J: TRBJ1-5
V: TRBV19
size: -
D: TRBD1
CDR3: CASSTLGQGFQPQHF

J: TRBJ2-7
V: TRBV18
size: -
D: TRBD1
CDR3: CASSPLRTGDEQYF

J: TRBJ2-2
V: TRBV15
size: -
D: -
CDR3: CATSRGNSGTGELFF

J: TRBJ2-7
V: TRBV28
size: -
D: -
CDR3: CASSSTSKDEQYF

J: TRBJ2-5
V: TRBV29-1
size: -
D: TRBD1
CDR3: CSVEGGFQRQGFQETQYF

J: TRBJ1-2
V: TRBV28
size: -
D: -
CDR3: CASSLSGGGGYTF

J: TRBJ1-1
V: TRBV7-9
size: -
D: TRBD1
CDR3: CASSLASRGRSLGTEAFF

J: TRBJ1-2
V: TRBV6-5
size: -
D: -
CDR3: CASSYRGVGYTF

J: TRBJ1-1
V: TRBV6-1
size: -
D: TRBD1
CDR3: CASSLDRGRTEAFF

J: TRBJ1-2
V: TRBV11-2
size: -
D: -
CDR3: CASSPGAAGGYTF

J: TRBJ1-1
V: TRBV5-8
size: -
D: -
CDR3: CASSLARGAFF

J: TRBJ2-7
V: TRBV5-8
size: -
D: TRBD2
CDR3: CASSLAGTSGYEQYF

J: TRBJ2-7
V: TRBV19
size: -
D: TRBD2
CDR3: CASSIGSSGRASEQYF

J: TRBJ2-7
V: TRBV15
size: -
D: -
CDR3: CATSRDLGGIGEQYF

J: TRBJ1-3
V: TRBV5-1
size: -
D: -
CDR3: CASSEGPGNTIYF

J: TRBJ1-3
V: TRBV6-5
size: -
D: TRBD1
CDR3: CASSETGKGNTIYF

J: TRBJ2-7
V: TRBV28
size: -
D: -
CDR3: CASSSGSSGEQYF

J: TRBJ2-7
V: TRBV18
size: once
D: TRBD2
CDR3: CASSPPSGSSYEQYF

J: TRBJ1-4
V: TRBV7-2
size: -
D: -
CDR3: CASSLVTSEKLFF

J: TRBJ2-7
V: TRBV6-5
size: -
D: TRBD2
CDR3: CASGGSSYEQYF

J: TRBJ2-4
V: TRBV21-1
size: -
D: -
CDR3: CASSKKAGLAKNIQYF

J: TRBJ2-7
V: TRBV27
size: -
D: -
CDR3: CASSLFGRSYEQYF

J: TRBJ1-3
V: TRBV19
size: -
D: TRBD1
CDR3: CASSQDRVGGNTIYF

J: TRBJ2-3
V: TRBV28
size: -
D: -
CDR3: CASSLGLLAPASTDTQYF

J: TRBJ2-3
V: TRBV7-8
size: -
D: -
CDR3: CASTVARDRVNTQYF

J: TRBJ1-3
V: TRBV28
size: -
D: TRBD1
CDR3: CASSSNRGGNTIYF

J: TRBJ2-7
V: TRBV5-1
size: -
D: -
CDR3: CASSYWGSYEQYF

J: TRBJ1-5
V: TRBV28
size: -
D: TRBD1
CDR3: CASSLWGTGTNQPQHF

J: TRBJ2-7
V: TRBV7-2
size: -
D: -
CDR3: CASSLDRTAQGEQYF

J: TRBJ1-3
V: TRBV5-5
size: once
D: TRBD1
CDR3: CASSFGLGTADGNTIYF

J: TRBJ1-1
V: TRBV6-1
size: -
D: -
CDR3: CASSDLGGRGEAFF

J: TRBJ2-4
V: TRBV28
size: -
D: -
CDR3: CATREGVAKNIQYF

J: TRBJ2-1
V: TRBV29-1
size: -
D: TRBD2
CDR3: CSVEVGLAVTSWLNEQFF

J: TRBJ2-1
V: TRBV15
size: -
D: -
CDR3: CATSRLPGGSSYNEQFF

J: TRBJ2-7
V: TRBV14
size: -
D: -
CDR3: CASSQYLPGHRSSYEQYF

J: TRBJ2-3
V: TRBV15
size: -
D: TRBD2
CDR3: CATSRSFLAGGDTQYF